One T cell receptor beta chain is described in this entry. Its antigen remains unknown. The germline gives CDR1 LNHDA, CDR2 SQIVND (reference sequence). After removal of 9 bases from V and 3 bases from J, the junction contained 9 bases not matched to a gene. The CDR3 loop spans 15 amino acids. These data originate in a study of Ad26.COV2.S vaccination and SARS-CoV-2 variants. Study results and limitations: Breadth of non-spike TCRs did not differ between vaccinees and placebo recipients.

Generated by immunoSEQ multiplex PCR, the TCRdb table keeps only in-frame clones and is missing some. The data show some 480,000 clones, about 83% seen once. The treatment here: around 19 received Ad26.COV2.S at low or high dose, single or two shots; 5 received placebo; per-sample allocation not given. Repertoires come from day 63 after the first vaccine or placebo injection. In Boston, an adult donor aged 18-55 years took part. This receptor was obtained from a person aged 18-65 years who received the Ad26.COV2.S COVID-19 vaccine or a placebo. Here the sequenced sample was peripheral blood, taken in a trial of Ad26.COV2.S vaccine versus placebo. This chain connects TRBV19 to TRBJ1-2; 11 nucleotides match TRBD1. The CDR3 DNA reads TGTGCCAGCCAACTCCGGGACAGGGGGGACTATGGCTACACCTTC. Its protein product is CASQLRDRGDYGYTF.